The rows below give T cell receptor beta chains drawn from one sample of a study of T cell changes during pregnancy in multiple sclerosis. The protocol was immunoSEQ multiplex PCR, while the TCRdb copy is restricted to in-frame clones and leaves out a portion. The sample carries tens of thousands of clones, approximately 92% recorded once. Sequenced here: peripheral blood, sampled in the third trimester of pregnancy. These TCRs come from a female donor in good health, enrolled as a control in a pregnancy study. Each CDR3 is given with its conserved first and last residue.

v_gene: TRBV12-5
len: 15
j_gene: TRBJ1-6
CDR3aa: CASGKGQGRNSPLHF

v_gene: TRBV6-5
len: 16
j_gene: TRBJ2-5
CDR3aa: CASSYGRTGEKETQYF

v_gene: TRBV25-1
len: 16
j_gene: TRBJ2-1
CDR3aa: CASSEFYGGPDNEQFF

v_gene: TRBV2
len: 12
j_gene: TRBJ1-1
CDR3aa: CAIPRDSLWSFF

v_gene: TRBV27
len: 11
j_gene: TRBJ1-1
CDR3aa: CASRRNTEAFF

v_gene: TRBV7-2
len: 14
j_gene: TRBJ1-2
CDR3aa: CASSLAHLGRGYTF

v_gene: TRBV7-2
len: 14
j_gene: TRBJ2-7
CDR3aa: CASSFIAGTYEQYF

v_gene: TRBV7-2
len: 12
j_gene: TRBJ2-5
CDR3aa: CASSFEYRDQYF

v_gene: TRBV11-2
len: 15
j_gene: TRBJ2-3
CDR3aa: CASRPSGRASRTQYF

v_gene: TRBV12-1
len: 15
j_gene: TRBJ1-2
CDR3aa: CASSPKEAANYGYTF

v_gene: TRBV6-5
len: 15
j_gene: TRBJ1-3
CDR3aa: CASSYDRRTGNTIYF

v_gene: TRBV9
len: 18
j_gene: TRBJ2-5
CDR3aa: CASSPGLAGWGSGETQYF

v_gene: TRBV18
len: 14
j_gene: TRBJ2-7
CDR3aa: CASSPLPGVNEQYF

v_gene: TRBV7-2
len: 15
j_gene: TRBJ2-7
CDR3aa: CASSASGTGLYEQYF

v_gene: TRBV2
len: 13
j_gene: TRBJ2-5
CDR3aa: CASSDSLQETQYF

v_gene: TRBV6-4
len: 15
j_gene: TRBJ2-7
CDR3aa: CASNLVQRNSYEQYF

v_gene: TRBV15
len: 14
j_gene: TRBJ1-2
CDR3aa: CATSLDRGGYGYTF

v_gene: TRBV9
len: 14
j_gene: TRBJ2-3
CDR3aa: CASSETGGTDTQYF

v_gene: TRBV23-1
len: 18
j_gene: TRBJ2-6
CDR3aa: CASSQKRLIPSGANVLTF

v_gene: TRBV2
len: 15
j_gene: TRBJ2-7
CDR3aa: CASSEIRQGPYEQYF

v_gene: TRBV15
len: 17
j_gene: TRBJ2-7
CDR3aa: CATSRARQGIRSYEQYF

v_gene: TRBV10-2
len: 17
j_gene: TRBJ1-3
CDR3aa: CASSEIWGDFSGNTIYF

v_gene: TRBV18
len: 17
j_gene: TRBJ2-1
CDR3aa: CASSPLTITSGSNEQFF

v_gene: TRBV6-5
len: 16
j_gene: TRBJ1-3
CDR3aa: CASSYWGDLAGNTIYF

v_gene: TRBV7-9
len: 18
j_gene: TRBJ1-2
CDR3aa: CASSPGWQGAPQNYGYTF

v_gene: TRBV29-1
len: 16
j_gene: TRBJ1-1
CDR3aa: CSVGPGQVGMNTEAFF

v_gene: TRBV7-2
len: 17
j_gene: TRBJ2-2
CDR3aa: CASSLVGGTAYGGELFF

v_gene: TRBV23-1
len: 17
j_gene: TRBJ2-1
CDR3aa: CASSPKEGHNEYNEQFF

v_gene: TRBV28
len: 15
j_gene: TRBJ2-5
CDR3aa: CASKISGVFQETQYF

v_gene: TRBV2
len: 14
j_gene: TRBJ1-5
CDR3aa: CASDDRGQGQPQHF

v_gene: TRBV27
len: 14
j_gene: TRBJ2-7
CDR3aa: CASSLRTGSYEQYF

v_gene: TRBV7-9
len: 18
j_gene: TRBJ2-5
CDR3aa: CASSFSFSLGQGQETQYF

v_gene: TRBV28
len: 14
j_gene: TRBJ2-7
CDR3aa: CASSTGQGVYEQYF

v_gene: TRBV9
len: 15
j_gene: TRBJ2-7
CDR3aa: CASSGATGGWNEQYF

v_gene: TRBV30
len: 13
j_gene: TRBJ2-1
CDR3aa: CAWTGTVDNEQFF

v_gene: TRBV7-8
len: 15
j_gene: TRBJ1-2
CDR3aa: CASSLNSGGTRGYTF

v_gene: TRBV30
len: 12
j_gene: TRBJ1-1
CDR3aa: CAWSDRPGEAFF

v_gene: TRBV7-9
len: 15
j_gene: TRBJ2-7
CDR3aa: CASSSLAGQTYEQYF

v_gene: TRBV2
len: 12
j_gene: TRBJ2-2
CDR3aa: CASRLGAGELFF

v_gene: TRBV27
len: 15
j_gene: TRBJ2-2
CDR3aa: CASSLGQGWAGELFF

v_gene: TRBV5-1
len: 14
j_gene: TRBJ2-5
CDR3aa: CASSFGTRQETQYF

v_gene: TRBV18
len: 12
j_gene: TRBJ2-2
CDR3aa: CASSPSTGELFF

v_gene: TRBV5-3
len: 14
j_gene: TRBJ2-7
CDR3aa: CARSLESVPYEQYF

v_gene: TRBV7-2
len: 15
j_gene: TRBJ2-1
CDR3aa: CASSLNYPGISEQFF

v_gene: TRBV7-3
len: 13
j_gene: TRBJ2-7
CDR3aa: CASSTGSSYEQYF